One T cell receptor (beta chain) is described in this entry. Generated by immunoSEQ multiplex PCR, the TCRdb table keeps only in-frame clones and is missing some. The sample lists 70,000 to 95,000 clones; around 92% were seen once. This sample stems from a study of blood T cell repertoires in COVID-19. The CDR3 length is 15 residues. The V and J ends lost 6 bases and 5 bases respectively, with 16 bases between them. CDR1 and CDR2 (germline): MNHEY, SVGAGI. The chain joins TRBV6-5 to TRBJ2-2, with a possible D match to TRBD2 (6 bases). Sequencing input: peripheral blood. This TCR was recovered from a man aged 45 to 65 with COVID-19, enrolled during active disease. For the CDR3, the DNA is TGTGCCAGCAGGGCCGGTGGAGGGGAGACCGGGGAGCTGTTTTTT. Translated, it gives CASRAGGGETGELFF.